The 27 T cell receptor beta chains below were found in one sample sequenced in a study of Graves' ophthalmopathy and Graves' hyperthyroidism. The authors amplified TCR beta CDR3 regions, and they did so from RNA transcripts for repertoire sequencing. A first-round RT-PCR used HTBI primers, followed by a second-round multiplex PCR. Via MiXCR, TCRdb re-called the multiplex PCR reads, giving one row per CDR3 protein. The data contain around 400,000 distinct CDR3 sequences, roughly 20% of them singletons. Sample: peripheral blood. These receptors were obtained from a woman under 30 with stable Graves' hyperthyroidism.

This clonotype was seen repeatedly, ten times or more. The chain joins TRBV6-4 to TRBJ2-7, with 9 bases that match TRBD2. V gave up 4 bases and J gave up 5 bases; unmatched junction bases: 12. Germline V gene lookup returns CDR1 MRHNA and CDR2 SNTAGT. The CDR3 loop spans 16 amino acids. In DNA, the CDR3 is TGTGCCAGCAGTGGGGATCGTAGCGGGAGCGGCAACGAGCAGTACTTC. Translating it yields CASSGDRSGSGNEQYF.

The genes are TRBV6-5 and TRBJ1-1; unclear D gene. This CDR3 contains 14 residues. Germline CDR1 and CDR2: MNHEY and SVGAGI. The V end was cut by 2 bases, the J end by 6 bases, with 13 bases between. Here the CDR3 DNA reads TGTGCCAGCAGTTACGACGAGGTCATACCTGAAGCTTTCTTT. Amino acids: CASSYDEVIPEAFF.

This clonotype was observed at least ten times. The rearrangement links TRBV6-1 to TRBJ2-7; TRBD1 matches at 9 bases. The germline gives CDR1 MNHNS, CDR2 SASEGT. The CDR3 runs to 14 residues. Trimming took 7 bases from V and 2 from J; bases not matched to a gene: 6. This chain's CDR3 is CASTRTGVTYEQYF. The CDR3 DNA follows: TGTGCCAGCACCAGGACAGGGGTTACCTACGAGCAGTACTTC.

This clonotype appeared many times. CDR3 sequence: CASSHAMGLPYEQYF. CDR3 DNA sequence: TGTGCCAGCAGCCACGCCATGGGACTCCCCTACGAGCAGTACTTC. This chain uses TRBV7-9 with TRBJ2-7; D is possibly TRBD2 (6 bases). The CDR3 length is 15 residues. Trimming took 5 bases from V and 2 from J, leaving 16 bases between them. Germline-derived CDR1 and CDR2 are SEHNR and FQNEAQ (reference sequence).

This clonotype was seen many times. The CDR3 here is CASRLGQGAKAEAFF. CDR3 coding DNA: TGTGCCAGCAGATTGGGACAGGGAGCTAAGGCTGAAGCTTTCTTT. The chain uses TRBV3-1 and TRBJ1-1, with 9 bases identical to TRBD1. Germline loops: CDR1 LGHDT, CDR2 YNNKEL (reference sequence). Trimming removed 6 bases from V and 6 bases from J; junction bases left unmatched: 11. This CDR3 spans 15 amino acids.

V is TRBV6-1 and J is TRBJ1-2; D remains unclear. V gave up 6 bases and J gave up 4 bases, with 3 bases separating them. Germline loops: CDR1 MNHNS, CDR2 SASEGT. CDR3 length: 10 amino acids. The CDR3 nucleotides are TGTGCCAGCAGAGGCTATGGCTACACCTTC. Residues: CASRGYGYTF.

This sequence joins TRBV6-1 and TRBJ2-5; 14 bases map to TRBD2. In germline, CDR1 is MNHNS, CDR2 SASEGT. V lost 3 bases to trimming and J lost 5 bases; unmatched junction nucleotides: 2. This CDR3 region has 15 residues. The CDR3 region has the DNA TGTGCCAGCAGTGAGACTAGCGGGGGGGCCGAGACCCAGTACTTC. Amino acid sequence: CASSETSGGAETQYF.

The rearrangement joins TRBV28 to TRBJ1-2; the D is unclear. Deletions cut 2 bases from V and 5 bases from J, with 12 bases between. Germline CDR1 reads MDHEN; CDR2 reads SYDVKM. The length of the CDR3 is 14 residues. CDR3 loop: CASSLTTVGYGYTF. The CDR3 DNA sequence: TGTGCCAGCAGTTTAACGACCGTAGGGTATGGCTACACCTTC.

This sequence joins TRBV12-3 or TRBV12-4 and TRBJ1-1; D possibly corresponds to TRBD1 (6 bases). The V end lost 6 bases, the J end lost 3 bases, and 20 bases lay between the germline ends. CDR3 size: 16 residues. CDR3 region: CASRFRGTSPDTEAFF. As DNA, the CDR3 is TGTGCCAGCAGATTCAGGGGCACAAGTCCGGACACTGAAGCTTTCTTT.

There are many counts of this clonotype. This rearrangement joins TRBV2 to TRBJ2-5, with 12 nucleotides matching TRBD2. V was clipped by 6 bases and J by 2 bases; unmatched bases: 7. CDR1 and CDR2 from the germline V gene are SNHLY and FYNNEI. This CDR3 spans 16 amino acids. In DNA, the CDR3 is TGTGCCAGCAGGGAGGGACTAGCGGGTCCGCAAGAGACCCAGTACTTC. This translates into CASREGLAGPQETQYF.

The chain joins TRBV18 to TRBJ1-3, with 8 bases aligning to TRBD1. Germline CDR1 is KGHSH and CDR2 is LQKENI. The CDR3 has 18 residues. The junction had 7 bases not matched to a gene; V was cut back by 0 bases and J by 0 bases. The CDR3 loop is CASSPPGQAGFSGNTIYF. For the CDR3, the DNA is TGTGCCAGCTCACCACCGGGACAGGCCGGGTTCTCTGGAAACACCATATATTTT.

At least ten counts were recorded for this clonotype. The CDR3 DNA follows: TGTGCCAGCAGAGGAAGTGGAACTGGAAACACCATATATTTT. Its translation is CASRGSGTGNTIYF. V is TRBV6-5 and J is TRBJ1-3, with D unresolved. The V end was cut by 6 bases, the J end by 2 bases, with 11 bases between. The CDR3 is made up of 14 amino acids. Germline V gene lookup returns CDR1 MNHEY and CDR2 SVGAGI.

The chain links TRBV9 to TRBJ2-2; D gene ambiguous. The CDR3 totals 14 residues. Germline CDR1 is SGDLS and CDR2 is YYNGEE. Trimming shortened V by 1 base and J by 2 bases, and 6 bases separated the two germline ends. Here the CDR3 reads CASSVTSNTGELFF. The CDR3 DNA reads as TGTGCCAGCAGCGTAACGAGCAACACCGGGGAGCTGTTTTTT.

This clonotype was detected only a few times. J is TRBJ1-1 and V is TRBV3-1; D is uncertain. The CDR3 runs 17 residues. Germline V gene sequence: CDR1 LGHDT, CDR2 YNNKEL (reference sequence). V lost 8 bases and J 0 bases, leaving 22 bases between the germline ends. The CDR3 here is CASLPSGPLGLNTEAFF. The CDR3 DNA follows: TGTGCCAGCCTACCGTCGGGCCCGTTGGGATTGAACACTGAAGCTTTCTTT.

This clonotype was detected ten times or more. The chain has TRBV12-3 or TRBV12-4 and TRBJ1-1; the D gene is possibly TRBD1 (6 bases). The CDR3 has 17 amino acids. V was trimmed by 3 bases and J by 6 bases, leaving 23 bases between them. The CDR3 sequence: CASSFRFKGTRRSEAFF. In nucleotides, the CDR3 is TGTGCCAGCAGTTTTCGGTTTAAGGGGACAAGGAGGTCTGAAGCTTTCTTT.

This clonotype was detected many times. The V call is TRBV7-2, the J call TRBJ1-6; tentative D call: TRBD1 (6 bases). The germline gives CDR1 SGHTA, CDR2 FQGNSA. V was cut by 3 bases and J by 9 bases, with 12 bases left in between. This CDR3 region has 14 residues. The DNA for the CDR3 is TGTGCCAGCAGCTTTCCCAGGGGCGGTTCACCCCTCCACTTT. Protein sequence: CASSFPRGGSPLHF.

This clonotype was seen repeatedly, ten times or more. CDR3 in amino acids: CASSYSGFGYTF. The DNA for the CDR3 is TGTGCCAGCAGTTACTCAGGGTTTGGCTACACCTTC. The V call is TRBV12-3 or TRBV12-4, the J call TRBJ1-2, with TRBD1 as a possible D gene (5 bases). The CDR3 totals 12 residues. The V end was cut by 4 bases, the J end by 7 bases, with 10 bases between.

J is TRBJ2-7 and V is TRBV2, with unresolved D. The V gene lost 7 bases and the J gene lost 2 bases, with 9 bases spanning the gap. From germline, CDR1 is SNHLY and CDR2 FYNNEI. CDR3 length: 12 residues. The CDR3 region has the DNA TGTGCCAGCATAGGCTTCGCCTACGAGCAGTACTTC. The encoded protein is CASIGFAYEQYF.

This clonotype was observed at least ten times. The chain carries TRBV28 and TRBJ1-5, with D unresolved. This CDR3 is built from 15 residues. V lost 1 base to trimming and J lost 4 bases, with 11 bases between them. Germline V gene data show CDR1 as MDHEN and CDR2 as SYDVKM. CDR3 bases: TGTGCCAGCAGTTTATCCGTGGGATGGAATCAGCCCCAGCATTTT. It encodes CASSLSVGWNQPQHF.

The sample holds many counts of this clonotype. This chain links TRBV6-5 with TRBJ2-7; D gene uncertain. The ends were cut back, 6 bases at V and 4 bases at J, with 13 bases in the middle. The germline gives CDR1 MNHEY, CDR2 SVGAGI. The CDR3 runs 13 residues. The DNA for the CDR3 is TGTGCCAGCAGCCGGGTCAATCGATACGAGCAGTACTTC. This translates into CASSRVNRYEQYF.

The chain uses TRBV9 and TRBJ2-7; D gene unclear. V lost 0 bases, J lost 6 bases, and 10 bases lay in between. CDR3 size: 13 residues. Germline assignment: CDR1 SGDLS and CDR2 YYNGEE. Written as DNA, the CDR3 is TGTGCCAGCAGCGTAGTAATCGGTGGCGAGCAGTACTTC. Amino acid sequence: CASSVVIGGEQYF.

This clonotype showed up many times. The gene calls are TRBV6-1 and TRBJ2-7; no reliable D call. This CDR3 has 12 amino acids. Trimming shortened V by 4 bases and J by 4 bases, and 8 bases separated the two germline ends. Germline CDR1 is MNHNS and CDR2 is SASEGT. CDR3 nucleotides: TGTGCCAGCAGTGGAACAGCTTACGAGCAGTACTTC. It translates to CASSGTAYEQYF.

In regard to this clonotype: This may be a read error, as it is one base from a much larger clone. This is likely a read error, given that the CDR3 carries no conserved phenylalanine or tryptophan at its end. V usage is TRBV12-3 or TRBV12-4 and J usage is TRBJ2-7; unclear D gene. The V and J ends lost 6 bases and 10 bases respectively, with 16 bases between them. CDR3 length equals 12 residues. The CDR3 DNA sequence: TGTGCCAGCAGCCAATCTCGACTGTCTCAGTACTAC. It encodes CASSQSRLSQYY.

The V and J genes are TRBV11-2 and TRBJ1-1; TRBD1 aligns across 7 bases. Trimming took 2 bases from V and 2 from J; bases not matched to a gene: 11. Germline CDR1 SGHAT, CDR2 FQNNGV. This CDR3 spans 17 amino acids. The CDR3 DNA reads TGTGCCAGCAGCTTAATGGGCAGGGGGATTAAAAACACTGAAGCTTTCTTT. Translated, it gives CASSLMGRGIKNTEAFF.

In its sample, this clonotype was seen many times. The V gene is TRBV7-8, the J gene TRBJ1-2, with D unresolved. CDR3 length: 14 residues. Germline-derived CDR1 and CDR2 are SGHVS and FQNEAQ. V was trimmed by 1 base and J by 4 bases, leaving 10 bases between them. CDR3 sequence: CASSLDHFSYGYTF. CDR3 in DNA: TGTGCCAGCAGCTTAGATCATTTCTCCTATGGCTACACCTTC.

To note about this clonotype: A much more abundant neighbour one base away suggests this may be a read error. The genes are TRBV28 and TRBJ2-7, with D possibly matching TRBD1 (5 bases). The J call may be mistaken, given a closer DNA end match to TRBJ2-1. CDR1 is MDHEN and CDR2 is SYDVKM in the germline V gene. The CDR3 sequence is 16 residues long. The chain's CDR3 is CASSFGLAGLTYEQFF. In DNA form, the CDR3 reads TGTGCCAGCAGTTTCGGCTTGGCAGGGCTGACCTACGAGCAGTTCTTC.

This clonotype was observed many times. The CDR3 reads CSVRDSQLETQYF. The CDR3 nucleotides read TGCAGCGTCCGGGACAGTCAATTGGAGACCCAGTACTTC. The chain uses TRBV29-1 and TRBJ2-5; 7 bases fit TRBD1. CDR1 is SQVTM, CDR2 ANQGSEA, per germline. The CDR3 covers 13 residues. The J segment lost 5 bases and the V segment lost 6 bases, leaving 9 bases of the junction unmatched.